The clone carrying this T cell receptor (beta chain) was counted between two and nine times. Its specificity is not known. The sample comes from a study of cytomegalovirus exposure and HLA in healthy donors. Study-wide results and caveats: In a later analysis, about 17,000 TCR beta sequences were associated with HLA alleles at 0.05 false discovery rate. Most subjects had HLA-A and HLA-B alleles reportedly predicted accurately by TCR beta sequences.

Germline lookup yields CDR1 SNHLY and CDR2 FYNNEI. The CDR3 length is 14 residues. V lost 6 bases, J lost 6 bases, and 18 bases lay in between. The PCR ran on 60 Vbeta and 13 Jbeta primers. The method was immunoSEQ multiplex PCR; TCRdb's version includes in-frame clones alone and lacks a portion of them. Among about 130,000 clones listed, roughly 82% were seen once. The material sequenced was PBMCs. The chain couples TRBV2 to TRBJ2-7; D might be TRBD1 (6 bases). The receptor's source is a man younger than 45 in good health and CMV-seronegative. This chain's CDR3 is CASRTTGNSLEQYF. The CDR3 bases are TGTGCCAGCAGAACAACAGGGAACTCTCTCGAGCAGTACTTC.